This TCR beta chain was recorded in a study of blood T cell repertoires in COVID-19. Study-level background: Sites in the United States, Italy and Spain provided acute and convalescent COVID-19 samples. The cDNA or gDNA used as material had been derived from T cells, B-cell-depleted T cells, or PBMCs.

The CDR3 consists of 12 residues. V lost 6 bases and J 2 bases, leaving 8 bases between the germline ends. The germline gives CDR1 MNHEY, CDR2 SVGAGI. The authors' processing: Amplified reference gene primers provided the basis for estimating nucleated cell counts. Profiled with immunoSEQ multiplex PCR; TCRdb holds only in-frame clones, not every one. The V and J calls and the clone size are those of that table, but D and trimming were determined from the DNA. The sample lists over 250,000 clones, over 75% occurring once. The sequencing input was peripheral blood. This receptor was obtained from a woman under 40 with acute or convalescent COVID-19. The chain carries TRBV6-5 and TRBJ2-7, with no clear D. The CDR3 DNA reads TGTGCCAGCAGGAGAGCACCCTACGAGCAGTACTTC. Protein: CASRRAPYEQYF.